Following are 2 T cell receptor beta chains from one sample sequenced in a study of T cells after yellow fever vaccination. From the 5' RACE reads, TCRdb called clonotypes with MiXCR, one entry per CDR3 protein. The table has 300,000 to 350,000 distinct CDR3 sequences, roughly 8% seen once; the top ten hold 17%. Material: PBMCs, obtained approximately 47 days after the first yellow fever vaccination. All receptors come from a man between 18 and 35 years old who received the YFV17D yellow fever vaccine.

A few counts support this clonotype. The chain is built from TRBV7-2 and TRBJ2-7; D possibly matches TRBD1 or TRBD2 (6 bases each). This CDR3 is built from 17 residues. Germline V CDR1 and CDR2: SGHTA, FQGNSA. The germline V and J ends were trimmed by 4 bases and 0 bases, with 19 bases remaining between them. This chain's CDR3 is CASSWRLGGGFSYEQYF. In nucleotides, the CDR3 is TGTGCCAGCAGCTGGCGACTAGGAGGGGGGTTCTCCTACGAGCAGTACTTC.

The chain joins TRBV7-3 to TRBJ2-4; perhaps TRBD1 as D (6 bases). Looked up from germline, CDR1 is SGHTA and CDR2 is FQGTGA. Trimming removed 5 bases at V and 7 bases at J, with 15 bases between. The CDR3 loop spans 14 amino acids. CDR3 in amino acids: CASSLQGSSNIQYF. The CDR3 DNA is TGTGCCAGCAGCCTACAGGGTTCTTCGAACATTCAGTACTTC. Filled out from reference TRBV7-3 and TRBJ2-4, the complete variable domain reads GAGVSQTPSNKVTEKGKYVELRCDPISGHTALYWYRQSLGQGPEFLIYFQGTGAADDSGLPNDRFFAVRPEGSVSTLKIQRTERGDSAVYLCASSLQGSSNIQYFGAGTRLSVL.